These 8 T cell receptor beta chains were all obtained from the same sample, sequenced in a study of human T cells and chemical hapten exposure. Sample time point: patch test 2, 6 weeks after DPC sensitization. Sample treatment: therapeutic diphenylcyclopropenone sensitization with weekly scalp DPC. TCRdb processed the RACE reads anew with MiXCR; each CDR3 protein has one entry. The table shows a few hundred thousand distinct CDR3 sequences, with about 6% occurring only once. Here the sequenced sample was whole blood, taken in connection with sensitization to the hapten diphenylcyclopropenone (DPC). The receptors were sampled from a woman aged 18-30 years with alopecia areata. Some clones in this sample may be carry-over from other donors' samples.

Note on this clonotype: An end of the junction differs from the germline gene, which may be a read error. V and J are TRBV12-3 or TRBV12-4 and TRBJ2-1; D uncertain. The CDR3 runs to 13 residues. The CDR3 spells CASSFDTYSEQFF. The CDR3 DNA is TGTGCCAGCAGTTTCGACACGTACAGTGAGCAGTTCTTC.

A few counts support this clonotype. CDR3 DNA: TGTGCCAGCAGCTTCCGGGGGCCGGGGGAGACCCAGTACTTC. Translation gives CASSFRGPGETQYF. V and J are TRBV5-5 and TRBJ2-5; the D call may be TRBD1 or TRBD2 (6 bases each). Trimming pared 2 bases from V and 5 bases from J, leaving 13 bases between. Germline-derived CDR1 and CDR2 are SGHKS and YYEKEE (reference sequence). CDR3 length equals 14 residues.

The sample holds a few counts of this clonotype. The J gene is TRBJ2-1, the V gene TRBV6-2 or TRBV6-3; tentative D call: TRBD1 (6 bases). Germline assignment: CDR1 MNHEY and CDR2 SVGEGT. The germline V and J ends were trimmed by 4 bases and 10 bases, with 17 bases remaining between them. There are 14 residues in the CDR3. As DNA, the CDR3 is TGTGCCAGCAGTTCCCCCGGGACACAAGGGGAGCAGTTCTTC. As protein: CASSSPGTQGEQFF.

This clonotype has more than one count but fewer than ten. Here the CDR3 DNA reads TGTGCCAGCAGCCAAGATCCCGGGCTGGGCACTGAAGCTTTCTTT. Translating gives CASSQDPGLGTEAFF. The chain employs TRBV3-1 and TRBJ1-1; the D is unclear. The germline V and J ends were trimmed by 0 bases and 4 bases, with 12 bases remaining between them. Germline V gives CDR1 LGHDT, CDR2 YNNKEL (reference sequence). This CDR3 spans 15 amino acids.

There are a few counts of this clonotype. The rearrangement uses TRBV7-9 and TRBJ2-3, with 13 bases identical to TRBD2. Per the germline V gene, CDR1 is SEHNR and CDR2 is FQNEAQ (reference sequence). This CDR3 has 16 amino acids. V lost 3 bases, J lost 4 bases, and 4 bases stayed unmatched. The CDR3 DNA follows: TGTGCCAGCAGCTTGACGGGGACTAGCGGGGCAGATACGCAGTATTTT. It is translated as CASSLTGTSGADTQYF.

This clonotype was counted at least ten times. The CDR3, as DNA: TGCAGCGTTGGACTGTCCTATAATTCACCCCTCCACTTT. Amino acids: CSVGLSYNSPLHF. The rearrangement uses TRBV29-1 and TRBJ1-6; no clear D gene. The CDR3 runs 13 residues. The V and J ends lost 4 bases and 1 base respectively, with 5 bases between them. Per the germline V gene, CDR1 is SQVTM and CDR2 is ANQGSEA.

This chain uses TRBV6-5 with TRBJ1-4; no definite D call. Trimming removed 0 bases from V and 2 bases from J, with 13 bases in between. The CDR3 spans 17 residues. CDR1 MNHEY and CDR2 SVGAGI come from the germline V gene. The CDR3 bases are TGTGCCAGCAGTTACTCGTCCGGGTCGGCGACTAATGAAAAACTGTTTTTT. Translation gives CASSYSSGSATNEKLFF.

Only a few counts were recorded for this clonotype. The chain recombines TRBV6-5 with TRBJ2-5; 7 positions agree with TRBD2. CDR1 is MNHEY and CDR2 is SVGAGI in the germline V gene. Trimming removed 2 bases from V and 4 bases from J; junction bases left unmatched: 7. The CDR3 runs 15 residues. The CDR3, as DNA: TGTGCCAGCAGTTACAAGGGACTATCGATAGAGACCCAGTACTTC. Translated: CASSYKGLSIETQYF.